This T cell receptor beta chain was retrieved from a study of regulatory T cells in long-lasting Graves disease (dated by TCRdb to the early 2020s). Some background on the complete study: Patients with newly diagnosed Graves' disease had been on antithyroid drugs for under 3 months. A total of some 35 samples underwent TCR sequencing: approximately 13 from persistent and around 20 from newly diagnosed Graves' disease patients. The study was conducted in China and was registered as a clinical trial. This study used TCR sequencing and RNA sequencing of peripheral blood to compare persistent Graves' disease patients against newly diagnosed Graves' disease patients.

Sample time point, as interpreted from the label and publication: newly diagnosed GD, antithyroid drugs for less than 3 months. For both TCR sequencing and RNA sequencing, RNA was extracted from PBMCs using TRIzol. The diagnosis of Graves' disease was made according to American Thyroid Association guidelines. The patients came from an endocrinology department in Xi'an, China. Each patient gave approximately 10 milliliters of peripheral blood, collected in an EDTA anticoagulant tube. PBMCs were isolated by Ficoll Paque Plus density gradient separation without further T cell sorting. RNA quality was checked with an Agilent 2100 Bioanalyzer and agarose gel, and concentration with a NanoDrop 2000. Beyond this particular receptor, the publication reports: The authors acknowledged the small sample size as a limitation that may reduce accuracy. Lower TCR Shannon entropy and fewer highly expanded clones were observed in persistent Graves' disease patients than in newly diagnosed patients, which suggested clonal expansion. More public clonotypes were shared among persistent patients (around 3,000) than among newly diagnosed patients (roughly 1,000). Sequencing and analysis were restricted to the TCR beta chain. Because the primary lesion, thyroid tissue, could not be accessed, the study looked at peripheral blood alone. Persistent disease showed preferential use of TRBV28, TRBJ1-2 and TRBJ2-5, whereas newly diagnosed disease favored TRBV20-1 and TRBJ2-1.

Library generation was performed with multiplex PCR. The sequencer was an Illumina HiSeq 4000. iRepertoire HTBI primers and Arm-PCR amplification of CDR3 regions were used to construct TCR beta libraries. PCR products were gel purified before sequencing. The paper's processing steps were these. Gene usage analysis of CDR3 amino acid clonotypes relied on the 62 TRBV and 12 to 15 TRBJ segments identified across samples. COPE and FqMerger were used to merge filtered high-quality paired reads into contigs. BLAST was used to align contigs to IMGT TRBV, TRBD and TRBJ reference genes, and CDR3 was defined according to IMGT. Any clonotype with a frequency above 0.1% was counted as a highly expanded clone. Repertoire diversity was measured by Shannon entropy, and V-J evenness by the Gini coefficient. Clonotypes shared by more than one individual were considered public. TCRdb reprocessed the public reads (quality trimming at Q25 with fastp, clone calling with MiXCR) and kept in-frame beta chains. One record per CDR3 amino acid sequence lists the most common genes and DNA. For this entry, the V and J calls and clone size follow TCRdb and not the study's own pipeline. This sample is represented by fewer than 350,000 distinct CDR3 sequences; over 15% of them were singletons. The leading ten clones occupy more than 30% of the sample.

In the germline V gene, CDR1 corresponds to MDHEN and CDR2 to SYDVKM. The CDR3 holds 14 amino acids from the cysteine to the phenylalanine. The sequence is cut down to CDR3 DNA, 42 bases in frame from base 1. V and J lose 3 bases and 3 bases, and a span of 12 bases separates them. This clonotype appeared many times. What this receptor recognizes is not known. Nothing much larger sits one base from this clone, and base qualities are not available. Recombination joined TRBV28 with TRBJ2-7, with a weak D call of TRBD2 (6 bases match). This receptor was identified in a female donor with Graves disease. Source: peripheral blood mononuclear cells (PBMCs), taken at new diagnosis, from a patient treated with antithyroid drugs. The CDR3 has the sequence CASSFVAGNYEQYF. DNA sequence: TGTGCCAGCAGTTTTGTCGCGGGAAACTACGAGCAGTACTTC.